This T cell receptor (beta chain) was retrieved from a study of T cell responses to AZD1222 COVID-19 vaccine. General observations from the study: A reported finding is that nearly half of spike-specific TCRs target unmutated variant regions. Spike-specific TCR depth and breadth grew after two AZD1222 doses. The peak T cell response came first, and repertoires were sampled only after it.

The method was immunoSEQ multiplex PCR; TCRdb's version includes in-frame clones alone and lacks a portion of them. This sample has about 130,000 clones, with roughly 90% found just once. To note about this clone: What it recognizes is unknown. At one of its ends the junction is not consistent with the germline gene, which may arise from a read error.

The CDR3 extends over 15 amino acids. The germline gives CDR1 SGHAT, CDR2 FQDESV (reference sequence). The material sequenced was peripheral blood, taken on day 0 of AZD1222 vaccination. This sequence was found in an adult in good health. This chain joins TRBV11-1 and TRBJ1-3, with D perhaps TRBD1 (5 bases). The CDR3: CASSLATGTGNTIYF. Here the CDR3 DNA reads TGTGCCAGCAGCCTAGCCACAGGCACTGGAAACACCATATATTTT.